This TCR beta chain comes out of a study of T cells in Graves' hyperthyroidism and ophthalmopathy. This clonotype was detected ten times or more. RNA transcripts gave rise to amplified TCR beta CDR3 regions. First-round RT-PCR of the TCR CDR3 relied on the HTBI primer set. MiXCR, run by TCRdb on the multiplex PCR reads, gives a single entry per CDR3 protein. There are about half a million distinct CDR3 sequences in the sample; more than 20% occur only once, and roughly 29% lies in the top ten. Clinical symptoms, serum thyroxine, TRAb, thyroid ultrasound and orbital computed tomography informed diagnoses. CDR1 is DFQATT, CDR2 SNEGSKA, per germline (reference sequence). The CDR3 contains 15 residues. V was clipped by 3 bases and J by 4 bases, with 18 bases between them.

The gene calls are TRBV20-1 and TRBJ1-2, with D maybe TRBD1 (5 bases). The sequence was collected from a man aged 18 to 30 with Graves' hyperthyroidism. Material: blood. The CDR3 nucleotides are TGCAGTGCTAGGGGACGGGGGAGCTCCCTCTATGGCTACACCTTC. Amino acids: CSARGRGSSLYGYTF.